A single sample gave rise to the 27 T cell receptor beta chains below, sequenced in a study of CD8 T cells in Susac syndrome. After extraction with the RNeasy kit, about 0.45 to 1 ug of the RNA was reverse transcribed using random hexamers. TCRdb redid the calling of the immunoSEQ multiplex PCR reads with MiXCR, one entry per CDR3 protein. The sample has hundreds of thousands of distinct CDR3 sequences, about 94% seen once. The material sequenced was CD8+ T cells from PBMCs. The receptors originated from a human donor with multiple sclerosis.

V and J are TRBV6-6 and TRBJ2-7; 10 positions match TRBD1. Germline CDR1 and CDR2: MNHNY and SVGAGI (reference sequence). V shed 2 bases, J shed 3 bases, and the junction held 7 bases outside the gene matches. There are 16 residues in the CDR3. The DNA for the CDR3 is TGTGCCAGCAGTTACCCCCGGGACAGGGGTGGCTACGAGCAGTACTTC. Protein sequence: CASSYPRDRGGYEQYF.

J is TRBJ2-1 and V is TRBV7-9, with 7 nucleotides matching TRBD2. The CDR3 is made up of 15 amino acids. The V gene's germline CDR1 is SEHNR and CDR2 FQNEAQ (reference sequence). The ends lost 1 base at V and 5 bases at J; junction bases unmatched: 5. CDR3 coding DNA: TGTGCCAGCAGCTTAGTTCTAGCGGATGACAATGAGCAGTTCTTC. Its translation is CASSLVLADDNEQFF. The complete variable domain, with remaining parts taken from reference TRBV7-9 and TRBJ2-1, reads DTGVSQNPRHKITKRGQNVTFRCDPISEHNRLYWYRQTLGQGPEFLTYFQNEAQLEKSRLLSDRFSAERPKGSFSTLEIQRTEQGDSAMYLCASSLVLADDNEQFFGPGTRLTVL.

The rearrangement uses TRBV12-3 or TRBV12-4 and TRBJ1-5, with 8 bases that match TRBD1. The CDR3 totals 13 residues. J was trimmed by 7 bases and V by 6 bases; bases with no gene match: 5. Here the CDR3 DNA reads TGTGCCAGCAGATCAGGGGGCCGACAGCCCCAGCATTTT. Its protein product is CASRSGGRQPQHF.

With respect to this clonotype: One end of the junction is discordant with germline, which a read error may explain. The J gene is TRBJ2-7, the V gene TRBV9; TRBD2 aligns across 12 bases. The germline V gene encodes CDR1 SGDLS and CDR2 YYNGEE. The CDR3 loop spans 14 amino acids. The chain's CDR3 is CANSVGTSGYEQYF. CDR3 bases: TGTGCCAACAGCGTAGGGACTAGCGGGTACGAGCAGTACTTC.

The chain has TRBV12-3 or TRBV12-4 and TRBJ1-5; D uncertain. The CDR3 spans 12 residues. V was pared by 2 bases and J by 4 bases, with 3 bases between. DNA for the CDR3: TGTGCCAGCAGTTTACCAAATCAGCCCCAGCATTTT. The encoded protein is CASSLPNQPQHF.

The J gene is TRBJ2-7, the V gene TRBV20-1; TRBD1 matches 9 bases. V lost 6 bases to trimming and J lost 1 base; unmatched junction nucleotides: 4. CDR1 is DFQATT, CDR2 SNEGSKA, per germline (reference sequence). The CDR3 spans 13 residues. CDR3 nucleotides: TGCAGTGCGCATGGACAGGGGTCCTACGAGCAGTACTTC. Protein: CSAHGQGSYEQYF.

This clonotype has only a few counts. This chain joins TRBV7-2 and TRBJ2-5; D uncertain. V lost 0 bases and J lost 2, with 4 bases in between. Germline CDR1 SGHTA, CDR2 FQGNSA. This CDR3 has 13 amino acids. CDR3: CASSLAEQETQYF. The CDR3 coding sequence is TGTGCCAGCAGCTTAGCCGAGCAAGAGACCCAGTACTTC. Complete variable domain (other parts from reference TRBV7-2 and TRBJ2-5): GAGVSQSPSNKVTEKGKDVELRCDPISGHTALYWYRQSLGQGLEFLIYFQGNSAPDKSGLPSDRFSAERTGGSVSTLTIQRTQQEDSAVYLCASSLAEQETQYFGPGTRLLVL.

The V call is TRBV15, the J call TRBJ2-1; weak D call: TRBD2 (7 bases). Germline V CDR1 and CDR2: LNHNV, YYDKDF (reference sequence). Trimming took 3 bases from V and 10 from J, leaving 19 bases between them. This CDR3 has 15 residues. Here the CDR3 DNA reads TGTGCCACCAGCAGCCGCGGGGGCAACACCCGAGAGCAGTTCTTC. It codes for CATSSRGGNTREQFF.

This sequence joins TRBV24-1 and TRBJ2-1; 9 bases are shared with TRBD1. Germline-derived CDR1 and CDR2 are KGHDR and SFDVKD. The CDR3 is 16 amino acids. The V gene end was trimmed by 3 bases and the J gene end by 1 base; junction bases not matched to a gene: 3. The CDR3 bases are TGTGCCACCAGTGATCTCGGACAGGGGTCCTACAATGAGCAGTTCTTC. As protein: CATSDLGQGSYNEQFF.

The chain carries TRBV19 and TRBJ1-2; 8 bases agree with TRBD1. Germline lookup yields CDR1 LNHDA and CDR2 SQIVND (reference sequence). The CDR3 length is 12 residues. With 10 bases clipped from V and 6 bases from J, the junction kept 7 bases outside the gene matches. CDR3 sequence reads: CATRTGPDGYTF. The DNA for the CDR3 is TGTGCCACCAGGACAGGGCCAGATGGCTACACCTTC.

The rearrangement links TRBV7-8 to TRBJ2-6; 9 positions agree with TRBD2. The CDR3 is 18 amino acids. Germline V gene sequence: CDR1 SGHVS, CDR2 FQNEAQ. V gave up 3 bases and J gave up 0 bases; unmatched junction bases: 6. The CDR3 region has the DNA TGTGCCAGCAGCTTGGTGGCGGGGGGGGGCTCTGGGGCCAACGTCCTGACTTTC. This encodes CASSLVAGGGSGANVLTF.

The chain couples TRBV14 to TRBJ2-1; possible D gene TRBD2, 5 bases. The CDR3 contains 15 residues. The germline V gene has CDR1 SGHDN and CDR2 FVKESK. The ends were cut back, 3 bases at V and 6 bases at J, with 15 bases in the middle. The CDR3 region has the DNA TGTGCCAGCAGCCAGGCCCCTGGCCTAGCCAATGAGCAGTTCTTC. Its protein product is CASSQAPGLANEQFF.

This chain joins TRBV30 and TRBJ1-2; the D gene is possibly TRBD1 (6 bases). Between the trimmed V and J ends, which lost 4 bases and 4 bases, there was a span of 16 bases. This CDR3 comprises 14 residues. Germline CDR1 reads GTSNPN; CDR2 reads SVGIG (reference sequence). Here the CDR3 DNA reads TGTGCCTGGAATTCCGCGACAGGAATCTATGGCTACACCTTC. It specifies CAWNSATGIYGYTF.

This clonotype appeared a few times. V usage is TRBV7-9 and J usage is TRBJ2-3, with a possible D match to TRBD2 (6 bases). Trimming shortened V by 0 bases and J by 0 bases, and 7 bases separated the two germline ends. The CDR3 extends over 15 amino acids. Germline loops: CDR1 SEHNR, CDR2 FQNEAQ (reference sequence). The CDR3 DNA follows: TGTGCCAGCAGCTTAGCCGGGGGAAGCACAGATACGCAGTATTTT. It yields the protein CASSLAGGSTDTQYF.

This CDR3 reads CASSENPDADNEQFF. CDR3 coding DNA: TGTGCCAGCAGTGAAAATCCAGACGCCGACAATGAGCAGTTCTTC. This chain joins TRBV6-4 and TRBJ2-1; D unresolved. Germline CDR1 and CDR2: MRHNA and SNTAGT. Trimming took 3 bases from V and 5 from J, leaving 14 bases between them. The CDR3 is made up of 15 amino acids.

The chain recombines TRBV9 with TRBJ2-2; TRBD2 matches at 10 bases. The CDR3 totals 16 residues. Germline V gene lookup returns CDR1 SGDLS and CDR2 YYNGEE. The J segment lost 4 bases and the V segment lost 0 bases, leaving 3 bases of the junction unmatched. The CDR3 is CASSVESGGVTGELFF. The CDR3 nucleotides are TGTGCCAGCAGCGTAGAAAGCGGGGGGGTCACCGGGGAGCTGTTTTTT.

The chain couples TRBV20-1 to TRBJ2-1, with 14 positions matching TRBD2. CDR1 is DFQATT and CDR2 is SNEGSKA in the germline V gene (reference sequence). With 4 bases clipped from V and 1 base from J, the junction kept 12 bases outside the gene matches. This CDR3 has 19 amino acids. The CDR3 nucleotides read TGCAGTGCTATACCGTATCGGACTAGCGGGAGGAGATCCTACAATGAGCAGTTCTTC. Its protein product is CSAIPYRTSGRRSYNEQFF.

This chain joins TRBV13 and TRBJ2-3; TRBD1 matches at 8 bases. From germline, CDR1 is PRHDT and CDR2 FYEKMQ (reference sequence). The CDR3 has 16 amino acids. Trimming at V came to 5 bases and at J to 0 bases, leaving 7 bases not matched to a gene. The CDR3 loop is CASSRTGTVSTDTQYF. In DNA form, the CDR3 reads TGTGCCAGCAGCCGGACAGGGACAGTTAGCACAGATACGCAGTATTTT. Together with reference TRBV13 and TRBJ2-3, the CDR3 gives the full variable domain: AAGVIQSPRHLIKEKRETATLKCYPIPRHDTVYWYQQGPGQDPQFLISFYEKMQSDKGSIPDRFSAQQFSDYHSELNMSSLELGDSALYFCASSRTGTVSTDTQYFGPGTRLTVL.

The chain employs TRBV7-6 and TRBJ2-3, with D tentatively TRBD1 or TRBD2 (5 bases each). The CDR3 runs to 15 residues. CDR1 is SGHVS and CDR2 is FNYEAQ in the germline V gene. Trimming cost V 1 base and J 2 bases, with 10 bases left between them. The CDR3 here is CASSLVWGNTDTQYF. In DNA form, the CDR3 reads TGTGCCAGCAGCTTAGTCTGGGGGAACACAGATACGCAGTATTTT.

CDR3 bases: TGTGCCAGCAGCAGGGGGGGGCTAGCGGGAGCGTGGAATGAGCAGTTCTTC. This sequence encodes CASSRGGLAGAWNEQFF. This chain joins TRBV7-2 and TRBJ2-1; the match to TRBD2 covers 10 bases. The CDR3 is 17 amino acids. With 5 bases clipped from V and 7 bases from J, the junction kept 14 bases outside the gene matches. Per germline, CDR1 SGHTA and CDR2 FQGNSA.

The J gene is TRBJ1-2, the V gene TRBV7-9, with D tentatively TRBD1 (5 bases). The CDR3 has 12 amino acids. V lost 7 bases and J lost 14, with 20 bases in between. Germline lookup yields CDR1 SEHNR and CDR2 FQNEAQ (reference sequence). The CDR3 nucleotides are TGTGCCAGCACCTTGGGACCAGACCCGTTTACCTTC. Amino acid sequence: CASTLGPDPFTF.

The chain recombines TRBV7-9 with TRBJ1-2; D not certain. The length of the CDR3 is 14 residues. V lost 5 bases to trimming and J lost 0 bases, with 10 bases between them. Per germline, CDR1 SEHNR and CDR2 FQNEAQ (reference sequence). The CDR3 here is CASSPPLTNYGYTF. The CDR3 bases are TGTGCCAGCAGCCCCCCCTTGACTAACTATGGCTACACCTTC.

The chain joins TRBV7-2 to TRBJ2-7; no clear D gene. Germline CDR1 is SGHTA and CDR2 is FQGNSA. This CDR3 comprises 11 residues. Trimming took 1 base from V and 5 from J, leaving 3 bases between them. CDR3 sequence reads: CASSLVDEQYF. CDR3 nucleotides: TGTGCCAGCAGCTTAGTTGACGAGCAGTACTTC.

The J gene is TRBJ1-1, the V gene TRBV9; 8 bases are shared with TRBD1. V was pared by 4 bases and J by 6 bases, with 5 bases of the junction left unmatched. The CDR3 totals 13 residues. Germline lookup yields CDR1 SGDLS and CDR2 YYNGEE. The CDR3 DNA sequence: TGTGCCAGCAGCCCAGACAGGGGAGCTGAAGCTTTCTTT. As protein: CASSPDRGAEAFF.

This clonotype was recorded only once. The J gene is TRBJ2-4, the V gene TRBV7-8, with TRBD1 matching 9 bases. Germline V CDR1 and CDR2: SGHVS, FQNEAQ. Trimming took 1 base from V and 9 from J; bases not matched to a gene: 7. The CDR3 runs to 15 residues. CDR3 amino acids: CASSLGQGVIGIQYF. The CDR3 nucleotides are TGTGCCAGCAGCTTAGGACAGGGGGTTATTGGCATTCAGTACTTC.

The chain joins TRBV20-1 to TRBJ1-1; D remains ambiguous. V was shortened by 1 base and J by 3 bases, with 12 bases between the two germline ends. The CDR3 is 14 amino acids. In germline, CDR1 is DFQATT, CDR2 SNEGSKA (reference sequence). The CDR3 spells CSARAEGRDTEAFF. The CDR3 DNA reads TGCAGTGCTAGAGCGGAAGGGAGGGACACTGAAGCTTTCTTT.

The V call is TRBV6-5, the J call TRBJ2-1; 7 positions agree with TRBD2. The junction had 6 bases not matched to a gene; V was cut back by 0 bases and J by 4 bases. Germline V gene lookup returns CDR1 MNHEY and CDR2 SVGAGI. The CDR3 contains 16 residues. CDR3 protein: CASSYSNLAAYNEQFF. For the CDR3, the DNA is TGTGCCAGCAGTTACTCGAACCTAGCGGCTTACAATGAGCAGTTCTTC.